This entry concerns a single T cell receptor beta chain. The data are from a study of shared clonotypes between healthy human individuals. TCRdb keeps only in-frame clones here, not all; method: immunoSEQ multiplex PCR. The top ten hold about 33% of the sample, which has about 690,000 clones, around 90% seen once. Germline assignment: CDR1 PRHDT and CDR2 FYEKMQ (reference sequence). V gave up 5 bases and J gave up 2 bases; unmatched junction bases: 13. There are 18 residues in the CDR3. This clonotype originated in a man aged 18-30 years in good health. Some clones in this sample may be carry-over from other donors' samples. The V gene is TRBV13, the J gene TRBJ2-3; 10 bases line up with TRBD1. The sequencing sample was made of memory CD8+ T cells from PBMCs. Noted subset: CD45RO+ cells pooled with CCR7-negative TemRA cells. CDR3 sequence: CASSPHRLGTGDTDTQYF. In DNA, the CDR3 is TGTGCCAGCAGCCCCCATAGGTTGGGGACAGGGGACACAGATACGCAGTATTTT.